This TCR beta chain came from a study of cytomegalovirus exposure and HLA in healthy donors. Overall study findings and caveats: According to a subsequent analysis, TCR clusters identified in the first cohort showed a tendency to co-occur across the 110 or so validation repertoires. It was approximately 150 TCR beta chains that were listed as cytomegalovirus-associated. Most TCR sequences were rare, but some public TCRs occurred in many donors. Specific recognition of CMV antigens was confirmed in vitro for a few chains (all CMV-associated).

Notes on this clone: The antigen remains undetermined.

Assay: immunoSEQ multiplex PCR; the TCRdb copy retains only in-frame clones and omits some. The profile shows 60,000 to 70,000 clones, approximately 90% of them singletons. Input material: PBMCs. This sequence was found in a woman in her late teens or twenties in good health and CMV-seronegative.

DNA for the CDR3: TGTGCCAGCAGTTACATCGGGACAGGGGGCACTGAAGCTTTCTTT. Residues: CASSYIGTGGTEAFF. The V gene is TRBV6-5, the J gene TRBJ1-1; TRBD1 aligns across 11 bases. The CDR3 covers 15 residues. Germline assignment: CDR1 MNHEY and CDR2 SVGAGI. V lost 2 bases to trimming and J lost 4 bases; unmatched junction nucleotides: 3.